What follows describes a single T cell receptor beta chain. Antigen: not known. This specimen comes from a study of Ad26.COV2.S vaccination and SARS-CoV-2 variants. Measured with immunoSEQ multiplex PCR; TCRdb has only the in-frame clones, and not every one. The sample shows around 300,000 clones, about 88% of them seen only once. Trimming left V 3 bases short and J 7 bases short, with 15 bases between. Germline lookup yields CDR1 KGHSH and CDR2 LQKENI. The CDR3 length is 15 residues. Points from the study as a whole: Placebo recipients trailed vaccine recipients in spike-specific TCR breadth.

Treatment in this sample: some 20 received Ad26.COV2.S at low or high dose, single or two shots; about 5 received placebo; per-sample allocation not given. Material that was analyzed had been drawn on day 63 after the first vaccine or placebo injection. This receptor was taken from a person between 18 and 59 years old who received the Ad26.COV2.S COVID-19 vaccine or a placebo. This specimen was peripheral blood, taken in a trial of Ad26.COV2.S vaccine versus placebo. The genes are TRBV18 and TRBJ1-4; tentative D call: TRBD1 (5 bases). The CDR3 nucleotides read TGTGCCAGCTCACCGAGAGGGGCTTGGGGTGAAAAACTGTTTTTT. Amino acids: CASSPRGAWGEKLFF.